This TCR beta chain derives from a study of blood T cell repertoires in COVID-19. Trimming at V came to 8 bases and at J to 0 bases, leaving 11 bases not matched to a gene. CDR3 size: 16 residues. CDR1 and CDR2 (germline): SQVTM, ANQGSEA. Assay used: immunoSEQ multiplex PCR; TCRdb lists only in-frame clones, some missing. The data contain some 200,000 clones, 75% to 90% of them singletons. The receptor comes from a woman between 35 and 50 years old with acute or convalescent COVID-19. Sequencing was carried out using peripheral blood. V and J are TRBV29-1 and TRBJ1-5; TRBD1 matches at 9 bases. The CDR3 reads CSPPGTGTDSNQPQHF. CDR3 coding DNA: TGCAGCCCCCCCGGGACAGGGACCGATAGCAATCAGCCCCAGCATTTT.